This TCR beta chain appears in the sequencing data of a study of blood T cells in healthy people across ages. Background on the study: Template switching captured about one barcoded beta molecule per two T cells.

The use of a sample-barcoded 5' primer and a J-beta primer mix characterized a second PCR of roughly 6 to 11 cycles. Every cDNA molecule carried a tag from a template-switch adaptor bearing 12 random nucleotides. TCRdb re-derived calls from the 5' RACE reads in MiXCR, one entry per CDR3 protein. The sample consists of 1 million to 1.2 million distinct CDR3 sequences, 35% to 45% of them appearing once. This clonotype came up many times. Its antigen is not known. Each sample had at least 6 million PBMCs isolated. The study's findings and limits: Naive T cell percentage showed a strong correlation with the diversity of TCR beta.

The CDR3 is made up of 12 amino acids. V lost 5 bases and J lost 7; bases outside the gene matches: 3. Germline V gene sequence: CDR1 DFQATT, CDR2 SNEGSKA (reference sequence). Sequenced: blood. This clonotype originated in a man aged 18 to 29 in good health. V usage is TRBV20-1 and J usage is TRBJ2-1, with 9 nucleotides matching TRBD1. CDR3 DNA: TGCAGTGCTCACAGGGGGCAGAATGAGCAGTTCTTC. Amino acids: CSAHRGQNEQFF.